This is a list of T cell receptor beta chains from one sample in a study of blood T cell repertoires in COVID-19. Sequencing was performed with immunoSEQ multiplex PCR; in TCRdb, only in-frame clones are kept and a portion is missing. The sample consists of 70,000 or so clones, 76% of them appearing once. The sequencing input was peripheral blood. Every receptor here comes from a man in his 60s with COVID-19, enrolled during active disease. CDR3s include the opening cysteine and the closing phenylalanine or tryptophan. D genes are given only for firm matches. Some rows mark clone size as missing; the rest say once, few, many or name a class of expanded clone.

cdr3_aa: CASSPSGRQTNEQFF; cdr3_nt: TGTGCCAGCAGCCCGAGCGGGAGGCAAACCAATGAGCAGTTCTTC; cdr3_length: 15; clone_size: few; v_call: TRBV3-1/TRBV3-2; d_call: TRBD2; j_call: TRBJ2-1
cdr3_aa: CASFRDRPAYEQYF; cdr3_nt: TGTGCCAGCTTTCGGGACAGGCCAGCCTACGAGCAGTACTTC; cdr3_length: 14; clone_size: NA; v_call: TRBV5-5; d_call: TRBD1; j_call: TRBJ2-7
cdr3_aa: CASSNPTQTNEKLFF; cdr3_nt: TGCGCCAGCAGTAACCCAACCCAGACTAATGAAAAACTGTTTTTT; cdr3_length: 15; clone_size: NA; v_call: TRBV10-2; d_call: NA; j_call: TRBJ1-4
cdr3_aa: CATSRQGTSLAGSYNEQFF; cdr3_nt: TGTGCCACCTCAAGACAGGGAACCTCTCTAGCGGGTTCCTACAATGAGCAGTTCTTC; cdr3_length: 19; clone_size: NA; v_call: TRBV24-1; d_call: NA; j_call: TRBJ2-1
cdr3_aa: CASSPPTDTQYF; cdr3_nt: TGTGCCAGCAGCCCCCCGACAGATACGCAGTATTTT; cdr3_length: 12; clone_size: NA; v_call: TRBV27; d_call: NA; j_call: TRBJ2-3
cdr3_aa: CASSGTEPTREKLFF; cdr3_nt: TGTGCCAGCAGCGGTACGGAACCGACGAGGGAAAAACTGTTTTTT; cdr3_length: 15; clone_size: NA; v_call: TRBV2; d_call: NA; j_call: TRBJ1-4
cdr3_aa: CASSPGESNQPQHF; cdr3_nt: TGTGCCAGCAGCCCGGGGGAGAGCAATCAGCCCCAGCATTTT; cdr3_length: 14; clone_size: NA; v_call: TRBV7-2; d_call: NA; j_call: TRBJ1-5
cdr3_aa: CASSSFDWQETQYF; cdr3_nt: TGTGCCAGCAGCTCGTTTGACTGGCAAGAGACCCAGTACTTC; cdr3_length: 14; clone_size: NA; v_call: TRBV7-6; d_call: NA; j_call: TRBJ2-5
cdr3_aa: CASSLRQDQETQYF; cdr3_nt: TGTGCCAGCAGCCTGCGACAGGACCAAGAGACCCAGTACTTC; cdr3_length: 14; clone_size: NA; v_call: TRBV11-3; d_call: NA; j_call: TRBJ2-5
cdr3_aa: CATSDRSGRQGVQPQHF; cdr3_nt: TGTGCCACCAGTGATAGATCCGGCAGACAGGGGGTTCAGCCCCAGCATTTT; cdr3_length: 17; clone_size: few; v_call: TRBV24-1; d_call: TRBD1; j_call: TRBJ1-5
cdr3_aa: CASRSGLAVNEQFF; cdr3_nt: TGTGCCAGCAGATCGGGACTAGCGGTAAATGAGCAGTTCTTC; cdr3_length: 14; clone_size: NA; v_call: TRBV2; d_call: TRBD2; j_call: TRBJ2-1
cdr3_aa: CASSLLASGTYEQYF; cdr3_nt: TGTGCCAGCAGTTTATTGGCTAGCGGAACCTACGAGCAGTACTTC; cdr3_length: 15; clone_size: NA; v_call: TRBV27; d_call: TRBD2; j_call: TRBJ2-7
cdr3_aa: CASRSGRTYEQYF; cdr3_nt: TGTGCCAGCAGATCTGGGCGCACCTACGAGCAGTACTTC; cdr3_length: 13; clone_size: NA; v_call: TRBV7-9; d_call: NA; j_call: TRBJ2-7
cdr3_aa: CASSLAGHGYTF; cdr3_nt: TGTGCCAGCAGCTTGGCTGGGCATGGCTACACCTTC; cdr3_length: 12; clone_size: NA; v_call: TRBV5-4; d_call: NA; j_call: TRBJ1-2
cdr3_aa: CRGQDNEKLFF; cdr3_nt: TGCAGAGGCCAGGATAATGAAAAACTGTTTTTT; cdr3_length: 11; clone_size: NA; v_call: TRBV20-1; d_call: NA; j_call: TRBJ1-4
cdr3_aa: CASSQLQGAEEQYF; cdr3_nt: TGTGCCAGCAGCCAGTTACAGGGGGCTGAAGAGCAGTACTTC; cdr3_length: 14; clone_size: NA; v_call: TRBV3-1/TRBV3-2; d_call: TRBD1; j_call: TRBJ2-7
cdr3_aa: CASSPTGTGSEKLFF; cdr3_nt: TGCGCCAGCAGCCCGACCGGGACAGGGAGTGAAAAACTGTTTTTT; cdr3_length: 15; clone_size: large; v_call: TRBV4-1; d_call: TRBD1; j_call: TRBJ1-4
cdr3_aa: CAYYRASGANVLTF; cdr3_nt: TGTGCTTATTACAGGGCCTCTGGGGCCAACGTCCTGACTTTC; cdr3_length: 14; clone_size: NA; v_call: TRBV30; d_call: NA; j_call: TRBJ2-6
cdr3_aa: CASSNRDRGREQYF; cdr3_nt: TGTGCCAGCAGCAACCGGGACAGGGGTCGCGAGCAGTACTTC; cdr3_length: 14; clone_size: NA; v_call: TRBV3-1/TRBV3-2; d_call: TRBD1; j_call: TRBJ2-7
cdr3_aa: CASSLGGTEYF; cdr3_nt: TGTGCCAGCAGCCTAGGCGGGACAGAGTACTTC; cdr3_length: 11; clone_size: NA; v_call: TRBV14; d_call: NA; j_call: TRBJ2-7
cdr3_aa: CAWSVTSKDEQYF; cdr3_nt: TGTGCCTGGAGTGTCACTAGCAAAGACGAGCAGTACTTC; cdr3_length: 13; clone_size: medium-sized; v_call: TRBV30; d_call: NA; j_call: TRBJ2-7
cdr3_aa: CASSELRQGSGYGYTF; cdr3_nt: TGTGCCAGCAGTGAATTGCGGCAGGGGTCGGGCTATGGCTACACCTTC; cdr3_length: 16; clone_size: NA; v_call: TRBV6-1; d_call: NA; j_call: TRBJ1-2
cdr3_aa: CASSLGGGGYEQYF; cdr3_nt: TGTGCCAGCAGCTTAGGTGGGGGCGGTTACGAGCAGTACTTC; cdr3_length: 14; clone_size: NA; v_call: TRBV7-6; d_call: NA; j_call: TRBJ2-7
cdr3_aa: CASSTDRSSWESPLHF; cdr3_nt: TGTGCCAGCTCAACCGACAGATCGTCTTGGGAATCACCCCTCCACTTT; cdr3_length: 16; clone_size: NA; v_call: TRBV18; d_call: NA; j_call: TRBJ1-6
cdr3_aa: CASSSDPSGNTEAFF; cdr3_nt: TGCGCCAGCAGCTCCGACCCCTCAGGAAACACTGAAGCTTTCTTT; cdr3_length: 15; clone_size: NA; v_call: TRBV5-1; d_call: NA; j_call: TRBJ1-1
cdr3_aa: CASSPLGPNTEAFF; cdr3_nt: TGTGCCAGCTCACCACTGGGGCCGAACACTGAAGCTTTCTTT; cdr3_length: 14; clone_size: NA; v_call: TRBV18; d_call: NA; j_call: TRBJ1-1
cdr3_aa: CASGKGLAGVGELFF; cdr3_nt: TGTGCCAGCGGTAAAGGGCTAGCGGGAGTCGGGGAGCTGTTTTTT; cdr3_length: 15; clone_size: NA; v_call: TRBV5-4; d_call: TRBD2; j_call: TRBJ2-2
cdr3_aa: CASRQGAGANYGYTF; cdr3_nt: TGTGCCAGCAGGCAGGGGGCTGGAGCTAACTATGGCTACACCTTC; cdr3_length: 15; clone_size: NA; v_call: TRBV2; d_call: TRBD1; j_call: TRBJ1-2
cdr3_aa: CASSPSGRETDTQYF; cdr3_nt: TGTGCCAGCAGCCCAAGCGGGAGGGAAACAGATACGCAGTATTTT; cdr3_length: 15; clone_size: NA; v_call: TRBV9; d_call: TRBD2; j_call: TRBJ2-3
cdr3_aa: CASSQGTTQPQHF; cdr3_nt: TGTGCCAGCAGTCAAGGAACTACTCAGCCCCAGCATTTT; cdr3_length: 13; clone_size: NA; v_call: TRBV6-6; d_call: NA; j_call: TRBJ1-5
cdr3_aa: CASSLDFRTSEQYF; cdr3_nt: TGTGCCAGCAGCTTAGATTTCAGAACGTCAGAGCAGTACTTC; cdr3_length: 14; clone_size: NA; v_call: TRBV7-9; d_call: NA; j_call: TRBJ2-7
cdr3_aa: CASSVGPGQGLGYNTGELFF; cdr3_nt: TGTGCCAGCAGCGTAGGACCGGGACAGGGGTTGGGCTATAACACCGGGGAGCTGTTTTTT; cdr3_length: 20; clone_size: few; v_call: TRBV9; d_call: TRBD1; j_call: TRBJ2-2
cdr3_aa: CASSSPSGGGKETQYF; cdr3_nt: TGTGCCAGCAGCTCACCCTCTGGCGGGGGGAAAGAGACCCAGTACTTC; cdr3_length: 16; clone_size: NA; v_call: TRBV11-2; d_call: TRBD2; j_call: TRBJ2-5
cdr3_aa: CASSFGGFSSYEQYF; cdr3_nt: TGTGCCAGCAGCTTTGGGGGGTTCAGCTCCTACGAGCAGTACTTC; cdr3_length: 15; clone_size: NA; v_call: TRBV5-4; d_call: NA; j_call: TRBJ2-7
cdr3_aa: CSVGRTGGSEAFF; cdr3_nt: TGCAGCGTTGGTAGGACAGGTGGTTCTGAAGCTTTCTTT; cdr3_length: 13; clone_size: NA; v_call: TRBV29-1; d_call: TRBD1; j_call: TRBJ1-1
cdr3_aa: CASSLGSYNEQFF; cdr3_nt: TGTGCCAGCAGTTTGGGCAGTTACAATGAGCAGTTCTTC; cdr3_length: 13; clone_size: NA; v_call: TRBV12-3/TRBV12-4; d_call: NA; j_call: TRBJ2-1
cdr3_aa: CAWSAEENTEAFF; cdr3_nt: TGTGCCTGGAGTGCGGAGGAGAACACTGAAGCTTTCTTT; cdr3_length: 13; clone_size: NA; v_call: TRBV30; d_call: NA; j_call: TRBJ1-1
cdr3_aa: CATSRDRGHQETQYF; cdr3_nt: TGTGCCACCAGCAGAGACAGGGGGCATCAGGAGACCCAGTACTTC; cdr3_length: 15; clone_size: NA; v_call: TRBV15; d_call: TRBD1; j_call: TRBJ2-5
cdr3_aa: CASSQVRGTDTQYF; cdr3_nt: TGTGCCAGCAGCCAAGTACGGGGCACAGATACGCAGTATTTT; cdr3_length: 14; clone_size: NA; v_call: TRBV14; d_call: NA; j_call: TRBJ2-3
cdr3_aa: CASSDPWEGRTEAFF; cdr3_nt: TGTGCCAGCAGTGACCCATGGGAGGGAAGAACTGAAGCTTTCTTT; cdr3_length: 15; clone_size: NA; v_call: TRBV2; d_call: NA; j_call: TRBJ1-1
cdr3_aa: CASSVVNGEQFF; cdr3_nt: TGTGCCAGCAGCGTAGTCAACGGTGAGCAGTTCTTC; cdr3_length: 12; clone_size: NA; v_call: TRBV9; d_call: NA; j_call: TRBJ2-1
cdr3_aa: CASSLGGANNSPLHF; cdr3_nt: TGTGCCAGCAGCTTAGGGGGCGCCAATAATTCACCCCTCCACTTT; cdr3_length: 15; clone_size: once; v_call: TRBV7-2; d_call: NA; j_call: TRBJ1-6